The 20 T cell receptor beta chains reported below all come from one sample, sequenced in a study of blood T cell repertoires in COVID-19. Clones were sequenced by immunoSEQ multiplex PCR, and TCRdb holds only the in-frame ones, with some missing. The sample contains about 150,000 clones, about 86% of which appear only once. Source material: peripheral blood. These receptors were taken from a woman aged 55-70 years with acute or convalescent COVID-19.

The chain is built from TRBV2 and TRBJ1-4, with no clear D. The V gene lost 5 bases and the J gene lost 7 bases, with 11 bases spanning the gap. CDR1 and CDR2 from the germline V gene are SNHLY and FYNNEI. The length of the CDR3 is 13 residues. The CDR3 spells CASSRWAAEKLFF. In DNA, the CDR3 is TGTGCCAGCAGTCGGTGGGCAGCTGAAAAACTGTTTTTT.

This chain links TRBV5-4 with TRBJ1-1, with 11 bases aligning to TRBD1. V lost 0 bases and J lost 5; bases outside the gene matches: 3. CDR3 size: 15 residues. In germline, CDR1 is SGHNT, CDR2 YYREEE (reference sequence). As DNA, the CDR3 is TGTGCCAGCAGCTTGGGCGGGACAGGGGGGACTGAAGCTTTCTTT. Translation: CASSLGGTGGTEAFF.

The chain recombines TRBV7-9 with TRBJ1-2; TRBD1 might be the D (6 bases). The CDR3 is 12 amino acids. V lost 3 bases and J lost 6, with 8 bases in between. CDR1 is SEHNR and CDR2 is FQNEAQ in the germline V gene (reference sequence). The CDR3 DNA sequence: TGTGCCAGCAGCTTCACAGGGCATGGCTACACCTTC. Protein sequence: CASSFTGHGYTF.

The table lists this clone with a count of one. This chain connects TRBV20-1 to TRBJ1-5; 8 bases fit TRBD1. The CDR3 runs 10 residues. The ends lost 2 bases at V and 14 bases at J; junction bases unmatched: 2. In germline, CDR1 is DFQATT, CDR2 SNEGSKA (reference sequence). The CDR3 DNA is TGCAGTGCTAGAATACAGGGGGAGCATTTT. Residues: CSARIQGEHF.

The rearrangement joins TRBV19 to TRBJ2-2; D perhaps matches TRBD2 (5 bases). Trimming stripped 10 bases from V and 1 base from J, with 13 bases between. Per the germline V gene, CDR1 is LNHDA and CDR2 is SQIVND (reference sequence). The CDR3 runs to 14 residues. CDR3 sequence reads: CATRDRGNTGELFF. CDR3 nucleotides: TGTGCCACAAGAGATCGGGGGAACACCGGGGAGCTGTTTTTT.

In its sample, this clone was seen a few times. This chain uses TRBV11-2 with TRBJ2-7; 8 nucleotides align to TRBD1. CDR3 size: 15 residues. Germline V lookup: CDR1 SGHAT, CDR2 FQNNGV. Trimming took 5 bases from V and 4 from J; bases not matched to a gene: 10. Here the CDR3 DNA reads TGTGCCAGCAGCATGACCGGGACAGGACCTTACGAGCAGTACGTC. This codes for CASSMTGTGPYEQYV.

On this clone itself: One end of the junction fails to match germline, which may point to a read error. The chain couples TRBV5-1 to TRBJ2-7, with 9 bases that match TRBD2. The CDR3 has 15 amino acids. Germline CDR1 SGHRS, CDR2 YFSETQ. In DNA, the CDR3 is TGCGCCCGCAGCTTGGGGGGGGGACTAGCCCACGAGCAGTACTTC. It is translated as CARSLGGGLAHEQYF.

The CDR3 sequence is CASRVTGGTDTQYF. In DNA form, the CDR3 reads TGTGCCAGCAGAGTAACGGGGGGCACAGATACGCAGTATTTT. V is TRBV2 and J is TRBJ2-3; a possible D gene is TRBD2 (6 bases). Germline V gives CDR1 SNHLY, CDR2 FYNNEI. Trimming left V 6 bases short and J 1 base short, with 11 bases between. The CDR3 contains 14 residues.

The chain joins TRBV5-1 to TRBJ1-1, with D perhaps TRBD1 (6 bases). This CDR3 is 15 amino acids long. Per germline, CDR1 SGHRS and CDR2 YFSETQ. The V and J ends lost 0 bases and 6 bases respectively, with 15 bases between them. The CDR3 DNA follows: TGCGCCAGCAGCTTGGCACAGGGTTCCACCGCTGAAGCTTTCTTT. Translation gives CASSLAQGSTAEAFF.

The V and J genes are TRBV3-1 (or the pseudogene TRBV3-2) and TRBJ1-1; the match to TRBD1 covers 7 bases. CDR3 size: 17 residues. CDR1 is LGHDT and CDR2 is YNNKEL in the germline V gene (reference sequence). The ends lost 4 bases at V and 6 bases at J; junction bases unmatched: 17. CDR3: CASSPSPARQGRAEAFF. The CDR3 bases are TGTGCCAGCAGCCCGTCCCCTGCGAGACAGGGTAGGGCTGAAGCTTTCTTT.

The gene calls are TRBV11-2 and TRBJ2-7, with TRBD2 as a possible D gene (7 bases). The germline gives CDR1 SGHAT, CDR2 FQNNGV. The V and J ends lost 5 bases and 1 base respectively, with 15 bases between them. CDR3 length: 15 residues. The CDR3 DNA sequence: TGTGCCAGCAGCCCTATTAGGGGGGGATCCTACGAGCAGTACGTC. Translated: CASSPIRGGSYEQYV.

The V and J genes are TRBV11-2 and TRBJ1-1, with 9 bases identical to TRBD1. The J segment lost 2 bases and the V segment lost 5 bases, leaving 9 bases of the junction unmatched. CDR3 length: 16 residues. Germline V gene sequence: CDR1 SGHAT, CDR2 FQNNGV. Here the CDR3 reads CASSPRYRGQNTEAFF. In DNA form, the CDR3 reads TGTGCCAGCAGCCCACGATACAGGGGGCAAAACACTGAAGCTTTCTTT. Full variable domain (outside the CDR3, taken from reference TRBV11-2 and TRBJ1-1): EAGVAQSPRYKIIEKRQSVAFWCNPISGHATLYWYQQILGQGPKLLIQFQNNGVVDDSQLPKDRFSAERLKGVDSTLKIQPAKLEDSAVYLCASSPRYRGQNTEAFFGQGTRLTVV.

The chain has TRBV30 and TRBJ1-2, with TRBD1 identical over 9 bases. V dropped 1 base and J dropped 3; count of bases not matched to a gene: 3. The germline CDR1 and CDR2 sequences are GTSNPN and SVGIG (reference sequence). The CDR3 loop spans 14 amino acids. The CDR3 DNA reads TGTGCCTGGAGTGGACAGGGGGTCTACTATGGCTACACCTTC. Translated, it gives CAWSGQGVYYGYTF.

This clone was counted once. The CDR3 bases are TGTGCCAGCAGTTTATCCACGGTCAATCAGCCCCAGCATTTT. It encodes CASSLSTVNQPQHF. This chain connects TRBV28 to TRBJ1-5; no clear D gene. V was clipped by 1 base and J by 3 bases, with 7 bases between them. There are 14 residues in the CDR3. Germline V gene data show CDR1 as MDHEN and CDR2 as SYDVKM.

The chain combines TRBV18 with TRBJ1-2, with a possible D match to TRBD1 (5 bases). CDR3 length: 14 residues. Trimming took off 3 bases at V and 4 bases at J, with 12 bases between the two ends. Germline CDR1 KGHSH, CDR2 LQKENI. DNA of the CDR3: TGTGCCAGCTCACCTGGGGGGGAACCCTATGGCTACACCTTC. As protein: CASSPGGEPYGYTF.

In DNA form, the CDR3 reads TGTGCCAGCAGCTTACGAGGACTAGAGGCAGATACGCAGTATTTT. Translating it yields CASSLRGLEADTQYF. J is TRBJ2-3 and V is TRBV7-9, with 7 bases aligning to TRBD2. The CDR3 extends over 15 amino acids. The germline V gene has CDR1 SEHNR and CDR2 FQNEAQ (reference sequence). V lost 2 bases, J lost 4 bases, and 6 bases stayed unmatched.

The CDR3 DNA is TGTGCCAGCTCCAGACAGGGAAGGGACACCATATATTTT. This sequence encodes CASSRQGRDTIYF. The genes are TRBV18 and TRBJ1-3; 7 bases align to TRBD1. Germline V lookup: CDR1 KGHSH, CDR2 LQKENI. The V gene end was trimmed by 6 bases and the J gene end by 8 bases; junction bases not matched to a gene: 7. The CDR3 length is 13 residues.

The chain carries TRBV5-1 and TRBJ1-6, with D tentatively TRBD1 (6 bases). CDR1 is SGHRS, CDR2 YFSETQ, per germline. V dropped 6 bases and J dropped 10 bases, with 17 bases sitting between them. This CDR3 has 14 residues. CDR3 sequence: CASTPGTSQSPLHF. In nucleotides, the CDR3 is TGCGCCAGCACCCCCGGGACATCCCAATCACCCCTCCACTTT.

V is TRBV3-1 (or the pseudogene TRBV3-2) and J is TRBJ1-6; unclear D gene. Germline assignment: CDR1 LGHDT and CDR2 YNNKEL (reference sequence). The germline V and J ends were trimmed by 5 bases and 6 bases, with 11 bases remaining between them. This CDR3 comprises 14 residues. Written as DNA, the CDR3 is TGTGCCAGCAGCATCGGACGGGGTAATTCACCCCTCCACTTT. Residues: CASSIGRGNSPLHF.

The rearrangement joins TRBV11-2 to TRBJ1-1; 8 nucleotides align to TRBD1. This CDR3 has 13 amino acids. V was pared by 4 bases and J by 8 bases, with 6 bases of the junction left unmatched. Germline assignment: CDR1 SGHAT and CDR2 FQNNGV. The CDR3 spells CASSSGQDAEAFF. CDR3 DNA sequence: TGTGCCAGCAGCTCGGGACAGGATGCGGAAGCTTTCTTT.